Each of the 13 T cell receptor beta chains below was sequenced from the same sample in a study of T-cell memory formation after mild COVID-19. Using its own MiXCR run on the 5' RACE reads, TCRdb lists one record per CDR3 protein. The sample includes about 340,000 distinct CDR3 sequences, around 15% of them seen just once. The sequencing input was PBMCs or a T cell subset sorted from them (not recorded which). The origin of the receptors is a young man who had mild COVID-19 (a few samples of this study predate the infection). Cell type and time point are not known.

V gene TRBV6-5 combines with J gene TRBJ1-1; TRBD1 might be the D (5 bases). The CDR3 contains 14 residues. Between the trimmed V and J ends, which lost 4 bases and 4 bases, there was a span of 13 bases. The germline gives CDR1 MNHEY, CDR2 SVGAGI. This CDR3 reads CASSFRAQGTEAFF. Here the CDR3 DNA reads TGTGCCAGCAGTTTTCGGGCGCAGGGCACTGAAGCTTTCTTT.

The CDR3 reads CASSRGLAANTGELFF. Written as DNA, the CDR3 is TGTGCCAGCAGCCGGGGACTAGCGGCGAACACCGGGGAGCTGTTTTTT. The chain recombines TRBV6-6 with TRBJ2-2; 11 nucleotides line up with TRBD2. CDR1 MNHNY and CDR2 SVGAGI come from the germline V gene (reference sequence). The CDR3 is 16 amino acids. The junction had 3 bases not matched to a gene; V was cut back by 6 bases and J by 0 bases.

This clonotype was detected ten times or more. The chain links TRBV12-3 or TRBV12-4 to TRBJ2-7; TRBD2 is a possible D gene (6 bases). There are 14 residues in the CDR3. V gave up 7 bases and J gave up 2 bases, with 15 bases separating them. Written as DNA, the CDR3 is TGTGCCAGCACCCACGGAGGGTCGGCCTACGAGCAGTACTTC. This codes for CASTHGGSAYEQYF.

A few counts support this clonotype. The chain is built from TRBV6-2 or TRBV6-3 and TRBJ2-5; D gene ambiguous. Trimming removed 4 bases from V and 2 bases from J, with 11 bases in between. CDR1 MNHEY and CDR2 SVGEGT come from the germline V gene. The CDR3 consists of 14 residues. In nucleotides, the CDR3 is TGTGCCAGCAGTTCGGCAAGCCCGCAAGAGACCCAGTACTTC. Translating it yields CASSSASPQETQYF.

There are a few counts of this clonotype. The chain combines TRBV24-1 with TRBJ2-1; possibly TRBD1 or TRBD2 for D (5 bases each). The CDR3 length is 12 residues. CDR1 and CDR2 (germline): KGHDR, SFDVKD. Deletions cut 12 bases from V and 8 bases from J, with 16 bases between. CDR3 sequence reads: CAALTWGHEQFF. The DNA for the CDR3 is TGTGCCGCCTTGACCTGGGGACATGAGCAGTTCTTC.

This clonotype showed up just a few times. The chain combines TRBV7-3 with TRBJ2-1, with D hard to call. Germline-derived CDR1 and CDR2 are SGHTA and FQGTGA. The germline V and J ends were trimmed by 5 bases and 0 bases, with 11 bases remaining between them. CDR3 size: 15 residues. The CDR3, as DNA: TGTGCCAGCAGCGCTCACCTAAGCTCCTACAATGAGCAGTTCTTC. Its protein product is CASSAHLSSYNEQFF.

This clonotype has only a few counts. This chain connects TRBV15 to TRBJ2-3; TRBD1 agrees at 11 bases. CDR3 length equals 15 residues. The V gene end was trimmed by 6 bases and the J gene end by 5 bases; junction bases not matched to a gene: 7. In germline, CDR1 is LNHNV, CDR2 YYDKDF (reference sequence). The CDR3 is CATRWTGGAIDTQYF. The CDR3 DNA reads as TGTGCCACCAGGTGGACAGGGGGCGCGATAGATACGCAGTATTTT.

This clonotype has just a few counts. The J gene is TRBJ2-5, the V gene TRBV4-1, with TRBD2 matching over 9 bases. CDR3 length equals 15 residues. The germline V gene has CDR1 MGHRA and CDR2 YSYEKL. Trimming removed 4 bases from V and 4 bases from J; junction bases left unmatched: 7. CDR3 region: CASSLGGGASETQYF. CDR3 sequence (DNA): TGCGCCAGCAGCCTCGGCGGGGGGGCCTCAGAGACCCAGTACTTC.

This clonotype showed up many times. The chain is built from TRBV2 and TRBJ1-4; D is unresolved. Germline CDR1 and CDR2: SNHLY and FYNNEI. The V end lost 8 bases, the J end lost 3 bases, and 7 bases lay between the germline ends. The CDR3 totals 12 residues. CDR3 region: CASAGANEKLFF. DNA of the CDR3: TGTGCCAGCGCTGGGGCTAATGAAAAACTGTTTTTT.

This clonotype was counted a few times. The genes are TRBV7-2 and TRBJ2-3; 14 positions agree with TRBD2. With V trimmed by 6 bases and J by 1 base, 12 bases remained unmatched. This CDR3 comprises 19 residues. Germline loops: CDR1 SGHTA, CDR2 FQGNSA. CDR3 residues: CASSLTGTSGGLRTDTQYF. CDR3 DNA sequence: TGTGCCAGCAGTCTTACGGGGACTAGCGGGGGATTACGCACAGATACGCAGTATTTT.

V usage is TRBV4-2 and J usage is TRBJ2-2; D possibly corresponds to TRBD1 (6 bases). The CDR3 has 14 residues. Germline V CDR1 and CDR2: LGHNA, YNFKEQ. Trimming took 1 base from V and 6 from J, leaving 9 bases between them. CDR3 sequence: CASSQGGPSGELFF. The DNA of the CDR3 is TGTGCCAGCAGCCAAGGGGGGCCTTCCGGGGAGCTGTTTTTT.

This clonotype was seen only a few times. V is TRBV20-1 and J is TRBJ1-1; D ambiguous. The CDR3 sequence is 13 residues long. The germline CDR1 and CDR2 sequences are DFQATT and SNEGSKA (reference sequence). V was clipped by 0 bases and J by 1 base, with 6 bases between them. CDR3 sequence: CSARDRRNTEAFF. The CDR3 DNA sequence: TGCAGTGCTAGAGATAGGCGGAACACTGAAGCTTTCTTT.

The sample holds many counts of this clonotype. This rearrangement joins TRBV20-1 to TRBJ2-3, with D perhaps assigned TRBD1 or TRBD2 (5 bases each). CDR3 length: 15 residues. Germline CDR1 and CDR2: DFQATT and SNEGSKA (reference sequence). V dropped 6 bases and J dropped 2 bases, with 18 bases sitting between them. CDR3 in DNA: TGCAGTGCCGCTACCCCCGGGGACGTCACAGATACGCAGTATTTT. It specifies CSAATPGDVTDTQYF.